This T cell receptor beta chain came from a study of CD8+ T cells in alopecia areata. Study context: The protocol delivered tofacitinib for 6 to 18 months, then withdrew it for 6 months.

This clone was picked up a small number of times. Its antigen is not identified. The study, taken as a whole, reports: Against the mouse data, patients shared TCRs less clearly, possibly for HLA reasons. Higher clonality and more expanded CD8+ clones appeared in lesional than normal scalp.

Investigators sorted PBMCs to obtain both CD4+ and CD8+ T cells. Sequencing templates came from extracted RNA that was reverse transcribed into cDNA. Measured with immunoSEQ multiplex PCR; TCRdb has only the in-frame clones, and not every one. This sample carries approximately 140,000 clones, around 47% of them seen once, and the ten largest clones take roughly 7.5%. This TCR came from a human donor with alopecia areata. Sequencing input: CD4+ T cells sorted from blood.

The CDR3 here is CASSFVLVRRSAFF. CDR3 nucleotides: TGTGCCAGCAGTTTTGTTCTAGTACGCCGCAGCGCTTTCTTT. This chain links TRBV28 with TRBJ1-1; D unresolved. There are 14 residues in the CDR3. V was pared by 3 bases and J by 11 bases, with 19 bases between. The germline V gene has CDR1 MDHEN and CDR2 SYDVKM.